This T cell receptor beta chain was recovered during a study of T cells in Graves' hyperthyroidism and ophthalmopathy. Notes on the study in general: Researchers report that a 13 V-J model separated ophthalmopathy from stable hyperthyroidism.

The table lists this clonotype with a few counts. Its antigen remains unidentified. TCR beta CDR3 regions were amplified from RNA transcripts. Primed by the HTBI set, a first-round RT-PCR was run on the TCR CDR3. MiXCR, run by TCRdb on the multiplex PCR reads, gives a single entry per CDR3 protein. The data show hundreds of thousands of distinct CDR3 sequences, less than 25% seen once. V lost 3 bases and J lost 5, with 8 bases in between. CDR3 length: 13 amino acids. Per germline, CDR1 MGHRA and CDR2 YSYEKL. Sequenced material: blood. This clonotype originated in a man aged 25 to 45 with Graves' ophthalmopathy. The genes are TRBV4-1 and TRBJ2-1, with D unresolved. This CDR3 is CASSHPRNNEQFF. The CDR3 nucleotides are TGCGCCAGCAGCCATCCTAGGAACAATGAGCAGTTCTTC.